Each of the 2 T cell receptor beta chains below was sequenced from the same sample in a study of T cells expressing NK-cell markers. TCRdb re-called the 5' RACE reads and catalogs CDR3 proteins one per entry, DNA excluded. Its listing shows more than 400,000 distinct CDR3 sequences. The sample taken for sequencing was blood T cells: a sorted CD56 or NKG2C T cell subset, CD4+ or CD8+ T cells, or bulk PBMC T cells (not recorded which). The receptor set was obtained from a woman aged 18-69 years in good health.

The V and J genes are TRBV7-2 and TRBJ2-7; as DNA is missing, the TRBD2 call by TCRdb cannot be tested. CDR3 length equals 13 residues. From germline, CDR1 is SGHTA and CDR2 FQGNSA. CDR3 amino acids: CASTSLVGYEQYF. Variable domain in full (rest from reference TRBV7-2 and TRBJ2-7): GAGVSQSPSNKVTEKGKDVELRCDPISGHTALYWYRQSLGQGLEFLIYFQGNSAPDKSGLPSDRFSAERTGGSVSTLTIQRTQQEDSAVYLCASTSLVGYEQYFGPGTRLTVT.

This chain joins TRBV7-3 and TRBJ2-1; the TCRdb D gene call, TRBD1, has no DNA to confirm it. Germline V gives CDR1 SGHTA, CDR2 FQGTGA. The CDR3 runs to 14 residues. The CDR3: CASSLRPDNNEQFF.